Listed below are T cell receptor beta chains from one sample, sequenced in a study of tumor-infiltrating lymphocytes in oesophageal squamous cell carcinoma. TCRdb used MiXCR to reprocess the PCR reads, holding one entry per CDR3 protein. The table lists more than 15,000 distinct CDR3 sequences, about two fifths of them singletons. The sequencing input was esophageal tumor tissue. These TCRs come from a male donor with esophageal squamous cell carcinoma. Both conserved end residues are part of each CDR3. D genes are given only for firm matches. The size entry is marked missing in some rows and otherwise reads once, few, many or a size class.

CDR3nt,CDR3aa,v_gene,abundance,d_gene,j_gene
TGTGCCAGCTCACCAAAGGGGCAGGGATCCGATACGCAGTATTTT,CASSPKGQGSDTQYF,TRBV18,-,-,TRBJ2-3
TGTGCCAGCAGTGGACGGTCGGGTCCCCAGCATTTT,CASSGRSGPQHF,TRBV7-9,many,-,TRBJ1-5
TGTGCCAGTAGTATAGTACTAGCGCCATTCAATGAGCAGTTCTTC,CASSIVLAPFNEQFF,TRBV19,few,TRBD2,TRBJ2-1
TGTGCCAGCAGCGTTACCGGGACAGCCTACGAGCAGTACTTC,CASSVTGTAYEQYF,TRBV5-5,few,TRBD1,TRBJ2-7
TGTGCCAGCAGCCCCGCCTCTAGCGGAACCTACAATGAGCAGTACTTC,CASSPASSGTYNEQYF,TRBV7-9,many,TRBD2,TRBJ2-7
TGTGCCAGCAGCCTTAGCGGGAGATGGGAGACCCAGTACTTC,CASSLSGRWETQYF,TRBV7-9,-,TRBD2,TRBJ2-5
TGTGCCAGCAGCACTGCGGGGACGGTGGTGACCCAGTACTTC,CASSTAGTVVTQYF,TRBV7-2,few,-,TRBJ2-5
TGTGCCAGCAGCTTAGTTCACAGGGCAGGGTTTGGTAATGAGCAGTTCTTC,CASSLVHRAGFGNEQFF,TRBV7-6,-,-,TRBJ2-1
TGTGCCAGCAGCTTACTCCCACAAACCAATGAGCAGTTCTTC,CASSLLPQTNEQFF,TRBV7-3,-,-,TRBJ2-1
TGTGCCAGCAGTTACCCGGGGACCGGGGAGCTGTTTTTT,CASSYPGTGELFF,TRBV6-6,many,-,TRBJ2-2
TGTGCCAGCAGCTTAGCGTGGCTAGCGGGTCAAGAGACCCAGTTCTTC,CASSLAWLAGQETQFF,TRBV7-2,-,TRBD2,TRBJ2-1
TGTGCTAGCAGACCTGGTCCCCATATAGAGACCCAGTACTTC,CASRPGPHIETQYF,TRBV7-7,medium-sized,-,TRBJ2-5
TGCGCCAGCAGCCGGGACAGCGATTCACCCCTCCACTTT,CASSRDSDSPLHF,TRBV5-1,many,TRBD1,TRBJ1-6
TGTGCCAGCTCTCGAGAGGGACTAGCGGGACCCCTACCATCCTACGAGCAGTACTTC,CASSREGLAGPLPSYEQYF,TRBV27,-,TRBD2,TRBJ2-7
TGTGCCAGCAGTGCTGCTACTTCCGGGACAGTGAAAAACATTCAGTACTTC,CASSAATSGTVKNIQYF,TRBV6-1,-,TRBD1,TRBJ2-4
TGTGCCAGCAGTGGCCTAGGATCCTACGAGCAGTACTTC,CASSGLGSYEQYF,TRBV2,many,-,TRBJ2-7
TGTGCCAGCATGAGTCTAGGGACCACAGATACGCAGTATTTT,CASMSLGTTDTQYF,TRBV6-1,medium-sized,-,TRBJ2-3
TGTGCCAGCAGCTTTTACGTCAGCTCTCTCAGCACAGATACGCAGTATTTT,CASSFYVSSLSTDTQYF,TRBV7-2,-,-,TRBJ2-3
TGTGCCAGCGGGGGACAGGGATCCTACGAGCAGTACTTC,CASGGQGSYEQYF,TRBV11-1,many,TRBD1,TRBJ2-7
TGCAGTGCTAGCCCTGGACAGGCGACGTACCAAGAGACCCAGTACTTC,CSASPGQATYQETQYF,TRBV20-1,-,TRBD1,TRBJ2-5
TGTGCCAGCAGCGCGGGACTAGGGGACACAGATACGCAGTATTTT,CASSAGLGDTDTQYF,TRBV7-2,-,TRBD2,TRBJ2-3
TGTGCCACCAGCAGAGGTCAGGCCCCCTACGAGCAGTACTTC,CATSRGQAPYEQYF,TRBV15,many,-,TRBJ2-7
TGTGCCAGCAGCTTAGCGGTGGGGACCCAGTACTTC,CASSLAVGTQYF,TRBV7-6,-,-,TRBJ2-5
TGTGCCAGCAGCACTGGGACAGGGCTTGGCAATCAGCCCCAGCATTTT,CASSTGTGLGNQPQHF,TRBV11-2,many,TRBD1,TRBJ1-5
TGTGCCAGCAGTGATTCCGGGGGACACACCGGGGAGCTGTTTTTT,CASSDSGGHTGELFF,TRBV6-1,medium-sized,-,TRBJ2-2
TGTGCCAGCAGCTTAGGGGAGCAGCCCCAGCATTTT,CASSLGEQPQHF,TRBV7-9,many,-,TRBJ1-5
TGTGCCAGCGGCTTAGCCTCGGGTTTACGACAGTTCTTC,CASGLASGLRQFF,TRBV7-3,-,-,TRBJ2-1
TGTGCCAGCAGTTTTATTTTCGGGACCGGGGAGCTGTTTTTT,CASSFIFGTGELFF,TRBV12-3/TRBV12-4,-,-,TRBJ2-2
TGTGCCAGCAGCCAAGGGACTAGCGATCAAGAGACCCAGTACTTC,CASSQGTSDQETQYF,TRBV4-2,-,TRBD2,TRBJ2-5
TGTGCCGGCATCAGGGGCCGCGACTCTGGAAACACCATATATTTT,CAGIRGRDSGNTIYF,TRBV6-1,-,-,TRBJ1-3
TGTGCCAGCAGCTTAGATCCCGGGACAGTTAATTCACCCCTCCACTTC,CASSLDPGTVNSPLHF,TRBV11-2,-,TRBD1,TRBJ2-7
TGTGCCTGGAAGCGGCAGGGCAGCTCCTACGAGCAGTACTTC,CAWKRQGSSYEQYF,TRBV30,-,-,TRBJ2-7
TGTGCCAGCAGTTCCACTTTCAAAGACGGGACAGGGGGTGGCGACGAGCAGTACTTC,CASSSTFKDGTGGGDEQYF,TRBV28,-,TRBD1,TRBJ2-7
TGTGCTAGTGGTTTGGCGGGCTCTAATGAGCAGTTCTTC,CASGLAGSNEQFF,TRBV12-5,many,-,TRBJ2-1
TGTGCCAGCAGCTTACGGACAGGGATGCAGTTCTTC,CASSLRTGMQFF,TRBV7-3,once,TRBD1,TRBJ2-1
TGCAGTGCCCAACCTGGGGCCAGCTATGGCTACACCTTC,CSAQPGASYGYTF,TRBV20-1,-,-,TRBJ1-2
TGTGCCACCAGTGACCCGACAGGCGGGTACGAAAAACTGTTTTTT,CATSDPTGGYEKLFF,TRBV24-1,many,-,TRBJ1-4
TGTGCCAGCAGCGCCAGACTCGATAGCAATCAGCCCCAGCATTTT,CASSARLDSNQPQHF,TRBV7-2,medium-sized,-,TRBJ1-5
TGTGCCAGCCGTCTTTTCTCTGGAAACACCATATATTTT,CASRLFSGNTIYF,TRBV6-1,many,-,TRBJ1-3
TGTGCCAGTAGCCCGACAGGGCTCGAGACCCAGTACTTC,CASSPTGLETQYF,TRBV19,medium-sized,TRBD1,TRBJ2-5
TGTGCCAGCATTAAAGGGACTAGCGGGGCAAATGAGCAGTACTTC,CASIKGTSGANEQYF,TRBV28,once,TRBD2,TRBJ2-7
TGTGCCAGCAGCCATACAGGGAATAATTCACCCCTCCACTTT,CASSHTGNNSPLHF,TRBV12-3/TRBV12-4,many,-,TRBJ1-6
TGTGCCAGCACCCCCGGCTCGGGGCGAGGCTACACCTTC,CASTPGSGRGYTF,TRBV7-9,medium-sized,-,TRBJ1-2
TGTGCCAGCAGGGTTAGCGGTAACTCCTACGAGCAGTACTTC,CASRVSGNSYEQYF,TRBV6-1,many,-,TRBJ2-7
TGTGCCAGCAGCGCCGGGACTTATAATTCACCCCTCCACTTT,CASSAGTYNSPLHF,TRBV6-2/TRBV6-3,few,-,TRBJ1-6
TGTGCCAGCAGCTTAGCATTAGCGGGAGAGTCATACGACGAGCAGTACTTC,CASSLALAGESYDEQYF,TRBV7-9,medium-sized,TRBD2,TRBJ2-7
TGCGCCAGCAGCTTGCGGACAGGGACTAGCGGCTACAATGAGCAGTTCTTC,CASSLRTGTSGYNEQFF,TRBV5-1,many,TRBD2,TRBJ2-1
TGCGCCAGCGTCGGGGGGCCAGGGGACGATCAGCCCCAGCATTTT,CASVGGPGDDQPQHF,TRBV10-1,many,-,TRBJ1-5
TGTGCCAGCAGCTTAGTCGGGGCTCAGCCCCAGCATTTT,CASSLVGAQPQHF,TRBV11-2,-,-,TRBJ1-5
TGTGCCAGCAGCTTAGGGGGGTGGGGTGAGCAGTTCTTC,CASSLGGWGEQFF,TRBV7-3,many,-,TRBJ2-1
TGTGCCAGCAGCTCCTCCGGGACAGGGAGTTACGAGCAGTACTTC,CASSSSGTGSYEQYF,TRBV7-9,medium-sized,TRBD1,TRBJ2-7
TGTGCCAGCAGTCCCACTAGCTACGATGAGCAGTTCTTC,CASSPTSYDEQFF,TRBV7-6,-,-,TRBJ2-1
TGTGCCAGCATTAAGGACAGCTTCTCTGGAAACACCATATATTTT,CASIKDSFSGNTIYF,TRBV6-1,many,-,TRBJ1-3
TGTGCCAGCAGCTCCACAGGGTATCCAGATACGCAGTATTTT,CASSSTGYPDTQYF,TRBV7-6,medium-sized,-,TRBJ2-3
TGTGCCAGCAGCTTAGTAGCGGGAGGGCAAGAGACCCAGTACTTC,CASSLVAGGQETQYF,TRBV7-2,few,TRBD2,TRBJ2-5
TGTGCCAGCAGCTTAAGGCCACAGGGGAGCTCCTACAATGAGCAGTTCTTC,CASSLRPQGSSYNEQFF,TRBV7-2,-,TRBD1,TRBJ2-1
TGTGCCAGCAGTTTAGGAGTTCCTGGTGAGCAGTTCTTC,CASSLGVPGEQFF,TRBV27,-,-,TRBJ2-1
TGCGCCAGCAGTCAACAGGGTGGGGACGAGACCCAGTACTTC,CASSQQGGDETQYF,TRBV10-2,many,-,TRBJ2-5
TGTGCCAGCAGTCCTCAGGGGGCAGCCAAAAACATTCAGTACTTC,CASSPQGAAKNIQYF,TRBV28,-,TRBD1,TRBJ2-4
TGCGCCAGCAGCTTGGTCACAGGGGCAACTAATGAAAAACTGTTTTTT,CASSLVTGATNEKLFF,TRBV5-1,few,TRBD1,TRBJ1-4